Given below is one T cell receptor beta chain in context. The sample originates from a study of blood T cell repertoires in COVID-19. This CDR3 is 16 amino acids long. Trimming at V came to 4 bases and at J to 0 bases, leaving 3 bases not matched to a gene. Germline loops: CDR1 MDHEN, CDR2 SYDVKM. In the source study's methods: By means of reference gene primer amplification, nucleated cell counts were estimated. The protocol was immunoSEQ multiplex PCR, while the TCRdb copy is restricted to in-frame clones and leaves out a portion. The D gene and trimming were derived from the DNA, and the V and J assignments and clone size from that table. Found here are more than 250,000 clones, around 90% of them singletons; the top ten hold 1%.

Material for sequencing was peripheral blood. The V call is TRBV28, the J call TRBJ2-4; 10 bases align to TRBD2. The receptor comes from a man between 50 and 59 years old with active or convalescent COVID-19. CDR3 nucleotides: TGTGCCAGCAGTTCGCGACTAGCGGGAGCCAAAAACATTCAGTACTTC. This sequence encodes CASSSRLAGAKNIQYF.